The sequence of this T cell receptor (beta chain) was determined in a study of T cells after yellow fever vaccination. Study-wide results and limits: Reappearance after the booster was observed for most primary-vaccination clones (about 96% CD4, just over 85% CD8). Researchers cautioned that FACS-sorted repertoires could harbor abundant clonotypes contaminating from the bulk population.

Germline V lookup: CDR1 SGHRS, CDR2 YFSETQ. The CDR3 totals 13 residues. V shed 4 bases and J shed 9 bases, with 13 bases lying between them. This clonotype was detected only a few times. As yet, its antigen is unknown. One entry per CDR3 protein, called by TCRdb with MiXCR from the 5' RACE reads. The sample has some 320,000 distinct CDR3 sequences, over 3.5% seen once. The material sequenced was PBMCs, taken 15 days after the yellow fever booster vaccination. The rearrangement joins TRBV5-1 to TRBJ2-2; D is ambiguous. The clonotype was recovered from a man younger than 35 who received the YFV17D yellow fever vaccine. The CDR3 sequence is CASSEPPGWELFF. As DNA, the CDR3 is TGCGCCAGCAGCGAGCCCCCCGGGTGGGAGCTGTTTTTT.